These 2 T cell receptor beta chains originate from one sample sequenced in a study of T cell responses to AZD1222 COVID-19 vaccine. The protocol was immunoSEQ multiplex PCR, while the TCRdb copy is restricted to in-frame clones and leaves out a portion. The table includes about 140,000 clones, 80% to 95% detected once. The sequencing here drew on peripheral blood, taken on day 0 of AZD1222 vaccination. The receptors derive from an adult in good health.

This rearrangement joins TRBV14 to TRBJ2-3; 8 nucleotides agree with TRBD1. Losses at the gene ends were 4 bases for V and 1 base for J; bases not matched to a gene: 7. Germline CDR1 and CDR2: SGHDN and FVKESK. The CDR3 runs to 16 residues. The chain's CDR3 is CASSPGGYRGTDTQYF. The DNA for the CDR3 is TGTGCCAGCAGCCCAGGGGGCTATAGAGGCACAGATACGCAGTATTTT. The full variable domain, completed using reference TRBV14 and TRBJ2-3, is EAGVTQFPSHSVIEKGQTVTLRCDPISGHDNLYWYRRVMGKEIKFLLHFVKESKQDESGMPNNRFLAERTGGTYSTLKVQPAELEDSGVYFCASSPGGYRGTDTQYFGPGTRLTVL.

V and J are TRBV2 and TRBJ2-1; D might be TRBD1 or TRBD2, each matching 5 bases. The CDR3 runs 15 residues. Trimming removed 8 bases at V and 6 bases at J, with 20 bases between. Per germline, CDR1 SNHLY and CDR2 FYNNEI. DNA for the CDR3: TGTGCCAGCCTACTCGGGGCGTGGACGGTCAATGAGCAGTTCTTC. This translates into CASLLGAWTVNEQFF.